Listed here is a single TCR beta chain. The table came from immunoSEQ multiplex PCR; TCRdb's copy has only in-frame clones and leaves some out. The sample shows 2 million to 2.5 million clones, 90% to 96% of them seen only once. The data were taken from a study of shared clonotypes between healthy human individuals. There are 15 residues in the CDR3. The V end lost 6 bases, the J end lost 0 bases, and 12 bases lay between the germline ends. The V gene's germline CDR1 is MNHEY and CDR2 SVGAGI. This chain connects TRBV6-5 to TRBJ1-3; no clear D gene. Sequencing used naive CD4+ T cells sorted from blood. Subset defined: CD45RA+ positively selected. The sequence derives from a man younger than 35 in good health. CDR3 in DNA: TGTGCCAGCAGCCCCGACTTTGGCTCTGGAAACACCATATATTTT. It translates to CASSPDFGSGNTIYF.